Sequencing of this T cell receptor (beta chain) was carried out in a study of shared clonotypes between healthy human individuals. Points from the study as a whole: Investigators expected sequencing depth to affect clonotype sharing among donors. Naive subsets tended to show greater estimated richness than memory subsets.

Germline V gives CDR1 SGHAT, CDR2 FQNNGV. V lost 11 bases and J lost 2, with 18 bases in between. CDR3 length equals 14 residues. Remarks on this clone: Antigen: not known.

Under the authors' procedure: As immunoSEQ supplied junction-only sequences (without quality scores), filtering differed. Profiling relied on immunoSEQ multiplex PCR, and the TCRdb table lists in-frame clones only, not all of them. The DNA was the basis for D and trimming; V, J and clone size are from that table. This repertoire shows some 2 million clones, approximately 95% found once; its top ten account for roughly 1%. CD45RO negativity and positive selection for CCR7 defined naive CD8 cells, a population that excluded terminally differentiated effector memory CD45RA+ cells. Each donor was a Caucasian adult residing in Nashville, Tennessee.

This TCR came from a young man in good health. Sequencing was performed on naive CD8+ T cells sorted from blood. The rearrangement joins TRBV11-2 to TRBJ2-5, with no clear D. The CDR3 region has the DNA TGTGCCTCAGCTCGCCCAAACCTACAAGAGACCCAGTACTTC. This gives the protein CASARPNLQETQYF.